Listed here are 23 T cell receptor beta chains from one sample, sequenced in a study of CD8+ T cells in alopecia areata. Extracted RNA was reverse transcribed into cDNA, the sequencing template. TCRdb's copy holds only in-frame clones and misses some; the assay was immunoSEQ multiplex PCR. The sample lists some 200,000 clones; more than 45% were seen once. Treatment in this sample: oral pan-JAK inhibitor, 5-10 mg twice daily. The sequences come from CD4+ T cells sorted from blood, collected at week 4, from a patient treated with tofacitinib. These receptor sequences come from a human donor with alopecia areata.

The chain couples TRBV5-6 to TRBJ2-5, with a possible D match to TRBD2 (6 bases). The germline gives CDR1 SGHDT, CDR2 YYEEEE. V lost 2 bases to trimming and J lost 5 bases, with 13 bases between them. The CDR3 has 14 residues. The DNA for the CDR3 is TGTGCCAGCAGCTTCGCCGTTGCGGGGGAGACCCAGTACTTC. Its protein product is CASSFAVAGETQYF.

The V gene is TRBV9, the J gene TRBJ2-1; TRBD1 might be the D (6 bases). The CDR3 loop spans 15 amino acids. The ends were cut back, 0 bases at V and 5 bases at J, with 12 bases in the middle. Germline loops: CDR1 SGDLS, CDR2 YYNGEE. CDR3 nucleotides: TGTGCCAGCAGCGTAGCAGGGGCGCTGGACAATGAGCAGTTCTTC. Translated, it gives CASSVAGALDNEQFF.

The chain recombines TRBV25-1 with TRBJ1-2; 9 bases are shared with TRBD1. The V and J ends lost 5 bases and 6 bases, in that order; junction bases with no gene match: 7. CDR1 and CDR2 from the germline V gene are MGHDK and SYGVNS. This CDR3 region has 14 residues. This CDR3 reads CASSPQGAVDGYTF. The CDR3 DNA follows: TGTGCCAGCAGTCCACAGGGGGCTGTAGATGGCTACACCTTC.

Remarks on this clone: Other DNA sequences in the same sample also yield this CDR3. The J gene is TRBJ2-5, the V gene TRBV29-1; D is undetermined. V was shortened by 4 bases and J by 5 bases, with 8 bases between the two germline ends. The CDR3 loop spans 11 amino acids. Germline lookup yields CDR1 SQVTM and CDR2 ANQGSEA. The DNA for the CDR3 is TGCAGCGTTGGTGGCTCGGAGACCCAGTACTTC. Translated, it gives CSVGGSETQYF.

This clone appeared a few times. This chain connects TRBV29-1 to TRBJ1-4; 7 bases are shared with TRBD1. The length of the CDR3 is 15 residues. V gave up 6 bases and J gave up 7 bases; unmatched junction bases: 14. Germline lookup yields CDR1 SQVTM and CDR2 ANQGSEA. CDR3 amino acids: CSVAQGPERVEKLFF. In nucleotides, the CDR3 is TGCAGCGTCGCACAGGGGCCCGAACGGGTTGAAAAACTGTTTTTT.

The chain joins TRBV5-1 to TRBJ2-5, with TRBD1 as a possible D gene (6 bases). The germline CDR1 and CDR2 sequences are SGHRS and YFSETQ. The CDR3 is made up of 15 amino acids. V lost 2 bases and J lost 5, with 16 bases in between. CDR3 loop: CASSLTGTPQETQYF. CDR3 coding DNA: TGCGCCAGCAGCTTAACCGGGACACCCCAGGAGACCCAGTACTTC.

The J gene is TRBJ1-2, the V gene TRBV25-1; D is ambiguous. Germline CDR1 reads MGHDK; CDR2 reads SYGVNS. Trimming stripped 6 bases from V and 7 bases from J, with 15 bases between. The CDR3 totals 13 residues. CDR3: CASSPGIGVGYTF. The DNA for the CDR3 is TGTGCCAGCAGCCCGGGGATTGGCGTTGGCTACACCTTC.

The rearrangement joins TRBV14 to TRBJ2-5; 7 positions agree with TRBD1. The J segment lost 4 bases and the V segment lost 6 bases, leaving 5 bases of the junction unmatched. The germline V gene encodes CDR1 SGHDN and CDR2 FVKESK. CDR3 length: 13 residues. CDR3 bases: TGTGCCAGCAGTCCTAACAGGGGAGAGACCCAGTACTTC. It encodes CASSPNRGETQYF.

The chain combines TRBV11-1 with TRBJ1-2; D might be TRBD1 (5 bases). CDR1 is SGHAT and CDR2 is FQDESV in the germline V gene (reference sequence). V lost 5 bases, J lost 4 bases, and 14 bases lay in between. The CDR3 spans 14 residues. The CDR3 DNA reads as TGTGCCAGCAGCAGGGGAGGGACGGTCTATGGCTACACCTTC. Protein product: CASSRGGTVYGYTF.

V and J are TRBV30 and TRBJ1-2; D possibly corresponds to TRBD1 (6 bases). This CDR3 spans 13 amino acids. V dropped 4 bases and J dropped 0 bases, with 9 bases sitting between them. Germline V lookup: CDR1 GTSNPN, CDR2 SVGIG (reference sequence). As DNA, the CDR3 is TGTGCCTGGAACAGGGAAACTAACTATGGCTACACCTTC. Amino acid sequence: CAWNRETNYGYTF.

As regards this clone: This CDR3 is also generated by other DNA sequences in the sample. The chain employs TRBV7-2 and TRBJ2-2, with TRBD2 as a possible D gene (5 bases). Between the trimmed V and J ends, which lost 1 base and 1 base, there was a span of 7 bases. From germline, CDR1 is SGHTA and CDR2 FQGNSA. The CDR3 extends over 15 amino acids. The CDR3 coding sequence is TGTGCCAGCAGCTTAGTCGGAGGGAACACCGGGGAGCTGTTTTTT. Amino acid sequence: CASSLVGGNTGELFF.

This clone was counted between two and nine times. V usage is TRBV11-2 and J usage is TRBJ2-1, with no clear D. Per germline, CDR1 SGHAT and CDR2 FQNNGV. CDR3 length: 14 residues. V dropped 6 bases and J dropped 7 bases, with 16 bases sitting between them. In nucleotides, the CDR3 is TGTGCCAGCAGTTTTATAGGGTCCAGGAATGAGCAGTTCTTC. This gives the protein CASSFIGSRNEQFF.

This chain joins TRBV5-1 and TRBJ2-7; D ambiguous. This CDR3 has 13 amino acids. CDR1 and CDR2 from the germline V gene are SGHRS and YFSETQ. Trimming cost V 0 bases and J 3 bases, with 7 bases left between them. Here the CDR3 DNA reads TGCGCCAGCAGCTTGGCAGTGGACTACGAGCAGTACTTC. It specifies CASSLAVDYEQYF.

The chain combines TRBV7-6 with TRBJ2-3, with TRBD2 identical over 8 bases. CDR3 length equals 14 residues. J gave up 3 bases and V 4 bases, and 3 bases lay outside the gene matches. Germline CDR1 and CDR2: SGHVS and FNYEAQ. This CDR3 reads CASSSPGGTDTQYF. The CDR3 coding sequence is TGTGCCAGCAGCTCTCCGGGAGGGACAGATACGCAGTATTTT.

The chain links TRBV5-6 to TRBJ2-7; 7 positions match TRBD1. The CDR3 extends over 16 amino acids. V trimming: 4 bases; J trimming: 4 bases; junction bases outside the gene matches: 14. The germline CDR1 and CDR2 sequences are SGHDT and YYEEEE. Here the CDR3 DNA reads TGTGCCAGCAGCCCCCCCGGGACAGATCCTTCGTACGAGCAGTACTTC. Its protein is CASSPPGTDPSYEQYF.

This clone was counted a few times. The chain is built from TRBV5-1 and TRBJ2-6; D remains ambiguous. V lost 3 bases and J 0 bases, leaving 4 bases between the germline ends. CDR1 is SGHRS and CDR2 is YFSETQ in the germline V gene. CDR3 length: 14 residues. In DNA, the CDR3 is TGCGCCAGCAGCTCGTTCTCTGGGGCCAACGTCCTGACTTTC. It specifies CASSSFSGANVLTF. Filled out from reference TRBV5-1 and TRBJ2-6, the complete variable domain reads KAGVTQTPRYLIKTRGQQVTLSCSPISGHRSVSWYQQTPGQGLQFLFEYFSETQRNKGNFPGRFSGRQFSNSRSEMNVSTLELGDSALYLCASSSFSGANVLTFGAGSRLTVL.

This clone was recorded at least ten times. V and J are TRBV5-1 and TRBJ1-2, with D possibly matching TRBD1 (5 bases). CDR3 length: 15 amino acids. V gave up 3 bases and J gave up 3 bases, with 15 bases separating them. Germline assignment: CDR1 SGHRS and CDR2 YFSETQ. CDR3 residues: CASSSTGISDYGYTF. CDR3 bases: TGCGCCAGCAGCTCAACAGGTATTAGCGACTATGGCTACACCTTC.

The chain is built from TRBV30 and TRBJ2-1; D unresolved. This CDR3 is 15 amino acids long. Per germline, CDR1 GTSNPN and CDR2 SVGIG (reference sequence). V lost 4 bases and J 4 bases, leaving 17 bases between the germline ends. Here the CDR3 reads CAWTTSSVLYNEQFF. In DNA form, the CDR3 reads TGTGCCTGGACTACGTCCTCGGTCCTATACAATGAGCAGTTCTTC. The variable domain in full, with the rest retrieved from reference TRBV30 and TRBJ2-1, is SQTIHQWPATLVQPVGSPLSLECTVEGTSNPNLYWYRQAAGRGLQLLFYSVGIGQISSEVPQNLSASRPQDRQFILSSKKLLLSDSGFYLCAWTTSSVLYNEQFFGPGTRLTVL.

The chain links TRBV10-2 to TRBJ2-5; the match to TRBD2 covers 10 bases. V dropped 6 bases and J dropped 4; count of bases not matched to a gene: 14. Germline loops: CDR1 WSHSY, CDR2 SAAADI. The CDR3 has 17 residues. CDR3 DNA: TGCGCCAGCAGACCCCCGGGACTAGCGCTATCCACAGAGACCCAGTACTTC. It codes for CASRPPGLALSTETQYF.

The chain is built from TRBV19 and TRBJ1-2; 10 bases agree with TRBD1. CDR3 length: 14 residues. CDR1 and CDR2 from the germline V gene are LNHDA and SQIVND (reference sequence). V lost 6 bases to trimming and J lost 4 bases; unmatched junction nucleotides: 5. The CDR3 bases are TGTGCCAGTAGAGGACAGGGGGACGGCTATGGCTACACCTTC. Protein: CASRGQGDGYGYTF.

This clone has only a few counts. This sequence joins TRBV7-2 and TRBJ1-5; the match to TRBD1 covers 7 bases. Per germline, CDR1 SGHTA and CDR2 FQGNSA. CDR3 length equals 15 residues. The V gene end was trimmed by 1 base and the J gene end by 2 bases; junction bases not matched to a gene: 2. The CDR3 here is CASSLVTGGNQPQHF. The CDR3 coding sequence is TGTGCCAGCAGCTTAGTCACAGGGGGCAATCAGCCCCAGCATTTT. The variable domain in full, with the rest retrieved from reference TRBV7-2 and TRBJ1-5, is GAGVSQSPSNKVTEKGKDVELRCDPISGHTALYWYRQSLGQGLEFLIYFQGNSAPDKSGLPSDRFSAERTGGSVSTLTIQRTQQEDSAVYLCASSLVTGGNQPQHFGDGTRLSIL.

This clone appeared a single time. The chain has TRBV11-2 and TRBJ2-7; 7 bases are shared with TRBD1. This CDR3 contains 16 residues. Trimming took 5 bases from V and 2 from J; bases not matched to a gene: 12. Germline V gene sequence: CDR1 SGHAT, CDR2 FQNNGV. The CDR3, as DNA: TGTGCCAGCAGCGTACGACACCGGGACAGAACCTACGAGCAGTACTTC. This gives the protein CASSVRHRDRTYEQYF.

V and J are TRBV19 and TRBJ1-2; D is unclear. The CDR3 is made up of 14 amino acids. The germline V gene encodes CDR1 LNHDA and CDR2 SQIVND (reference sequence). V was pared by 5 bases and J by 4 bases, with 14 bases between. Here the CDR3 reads CASSETTNSYGYTF. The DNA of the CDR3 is TGTGCCAGTAGTGAAACGACAAACTCCTATGGCTACACCTTC.